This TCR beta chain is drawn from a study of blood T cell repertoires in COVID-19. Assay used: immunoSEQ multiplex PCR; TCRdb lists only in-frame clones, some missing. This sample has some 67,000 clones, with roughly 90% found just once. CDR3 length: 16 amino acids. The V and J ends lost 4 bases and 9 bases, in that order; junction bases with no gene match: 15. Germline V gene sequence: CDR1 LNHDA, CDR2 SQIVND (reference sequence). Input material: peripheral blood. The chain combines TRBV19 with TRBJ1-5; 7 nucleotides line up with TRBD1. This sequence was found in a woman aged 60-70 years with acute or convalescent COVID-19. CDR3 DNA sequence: TGTGCCAGTAGTAAACTAGACAGGGACTCCCAGTTGCCCCAGCATTTT. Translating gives CASSKLDRDSQLPQHF.